These T cell receptor beta chains were read from a single sample in a study of Tregs in tolerant kidney transplant recipients. Clones were sequenced by immunoSEQ multiplex PCR, and TCRdb holds only the in-frame ones, with some missing. Among 100,000 to 150,000 clones listed, roughly nine tenths were seen once. The source material was CD4+ T cells from blood. Every receptor here comes from a human donor in good health. Both conserved end residues are trimmed from each CDR3. The size of a clone is reported for some rows only, either as once, few or many, or as a class for expanded clones.

>TRBV2|TRBJ1-1|few
ASRGRQNTEAF
>TRBV6-1|TRBJ2-7|.
ASIKRGGSYEQY
>TRBV10-3|TRBJ2-7|.
AISEGTMDYEQY
>TRBV5-6|TRBJ2-1|.
ASSLELGRVYNEQF
>TRBV2|TRBJ2-7|.
ASRAAGEGYEQY
>TRBV5-1|TRBJ2-3|.
ASSSTSGGPSTDTQY
>TRBV18|TRBJ2-5|.
ASSNGLRETQY
>TRBV4-2|TRBJ2-1|few
ASSLARGGRAGDEQF
>TRBV6-1|TRBJ2-7|.
ASSERFHGEQY
>TRBV5-4|TRBJ2-7|.
ASSAPGAPYEQY
>TRBV21-1|TRBJ1-3|once
ASSPWRRQGCGGNTIY
>TRBV18|TRBJ1-1|.
ASSPGEGEAF
>TRBV18|TRBJ2-7|.
ASSSVTGSYEQY
>TRBV19|TRBJ1-6|.
ASSAWTGYNSPLH
>TRBV18|TRBJ1-4|.
ASSPNAGGSEKLF
>TRBV9|TRBJ2-1|.
ASSVGLQPYNEQF
>TRBV2|TRBJ2-1|.
ASRGTSGTGRHYNEQF
>TRBV10-3|TRBJ2-2|once
AISERGGANTGELF
>TRBV11-2|TRBJ1-2|.
ASSLDHWESYT
>TRBV13|TRBJ2-7|.
ASSSTPTGEYEQY
>TRBV18|TRBJ2-2|.
ASSLIPGQGSTGELF
>TRBV27|TRBJ2-1|.
ASSLRLTRGIWDNEQF
>TRBV7-9|TRBJ1-1|.
ASSLQGGTEAF
>TRBV2|TRBJ1-2|.
ASSGGTANYGYT
>TRBV19|TRBJ2-1|.
ASSPDRGLKNEQF
>TRBV6-5|TRBJ2-3|.
ASSYGASGNTDTQY
>TRBV2|TRBJ2-7|.
ASSDWYEQY
>TRBV7-9|TRBJ1-2|.
ASSPEGGAQVGYGYT
>TRBV13|TRBJ2-7|.
ASSLWASGSGEQY
>TRBV10-3|TRBJ1-1|.
AISESWGRNTEAF
>TRBV5-1|TRBJ2-1|.
ASSLGLADSSYNEQF
>TRBV10-1|TRBJ1-1|few
ASSESMNTEAF
>TRBV19|TRBJ2-2|.
ASNVRGAGTGELF
>TRBV4-2|TRBJ1-4|.
ASSPGGANEKLF
>TRBV27|TRBJ2-3|.
ASSSGDRGLGRAQY
>TRBV2|TRBJ2-3|.
ASSEWGHTDTQY
>TRBV19|TRBJ2-2|.
ASSMIRYTGELF
>TRBV6-5|TRBJ1-6|.
ASSPNSKNSPLH
>TRBV14|TRBJ2-1|.
ASSQEGLSSYNEQF
>TRBV4-1|TRBJ2-4|.
ASSQEGISYPGLALIQY
>TRBV6-6|TRBJ1-2|.
ASSRDPGADGYT
>TRBV6-6|TRBJ1-1|.
ASNLRTGRTEAF
>TRBV7-2|TRBJ1-3|once
ASSQGPSGNTIY
>TRBV5-6|TRBJ2-1|.
ASSLLRWQGEGSYNEQF
>TRBV9|TRBJ2-7|.
ASSDQPTNSYEQY
>TRBV4-1|TRBJ1-3|.
ASSPLFTGNPGNTIY
>TRBV7-2|TRBJ1-2|.
ASSAGRNYGYT
>TRBV4-1|TRBJ2-3|.
ASSQVQVSDTQY
>TRBV5-1|TRBJ2-1|.
ASSLLTGSSYNEQF
>TRBV19|TRBJ2-1|.
ASDRAFGSSYNEQF
>TRBV30|TRBJ1-4|once
AWSAGGATNEKLF
>TRBV2|TRBJ1-3|once
ASSERRVSGNTIY
>TRBV5-1|TRBJ1-4|.
ASSLKGGNEKLF
>TRBV10-3|TRBJ1-1|.
AISESGGNTEAF